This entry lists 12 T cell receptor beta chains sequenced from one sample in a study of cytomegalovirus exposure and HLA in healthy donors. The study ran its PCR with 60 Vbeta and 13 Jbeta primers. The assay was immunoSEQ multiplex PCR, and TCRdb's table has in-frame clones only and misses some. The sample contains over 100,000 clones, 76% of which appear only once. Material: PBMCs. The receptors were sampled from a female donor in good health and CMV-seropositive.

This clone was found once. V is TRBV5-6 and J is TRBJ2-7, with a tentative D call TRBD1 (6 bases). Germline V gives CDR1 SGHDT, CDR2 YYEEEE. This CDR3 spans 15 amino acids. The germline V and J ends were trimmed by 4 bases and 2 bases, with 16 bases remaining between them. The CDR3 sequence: CASSPRQANPYEQYF. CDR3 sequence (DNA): TGTGCCAGCAGCCCGAGACAGGCTAACCCCTACGAGCAGTACTTC.

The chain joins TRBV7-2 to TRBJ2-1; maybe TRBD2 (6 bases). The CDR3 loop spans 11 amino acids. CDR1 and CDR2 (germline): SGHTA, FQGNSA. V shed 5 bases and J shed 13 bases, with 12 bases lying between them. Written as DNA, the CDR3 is TGTGCCAGCAGCCGAGGAGGGCTACAGTTCTTC. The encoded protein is CASSRGGLQFF.

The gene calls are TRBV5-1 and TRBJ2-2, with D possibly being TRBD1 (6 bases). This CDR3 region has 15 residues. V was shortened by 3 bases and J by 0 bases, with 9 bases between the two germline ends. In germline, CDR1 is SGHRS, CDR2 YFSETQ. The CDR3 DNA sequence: TGCGCCAGCAGCTGGGACAACTCGAACACCGGGGAGCTGTTTTTT. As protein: CASSWDNSNTGELFF.

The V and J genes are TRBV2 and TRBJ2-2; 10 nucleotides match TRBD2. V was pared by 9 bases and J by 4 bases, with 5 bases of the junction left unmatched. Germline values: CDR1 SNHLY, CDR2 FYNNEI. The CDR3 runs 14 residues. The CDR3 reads CASGTSGATGELFF. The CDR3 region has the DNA TGTGCCAGTGGAACTAGCGGGGCCACCGGGGAGCTGTTTTTT. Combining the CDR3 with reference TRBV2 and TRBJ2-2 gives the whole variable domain EPEVTQTPSHQVTQMGQEVILRCVPISNHLYFYWYRQILGQKVEFLVSFYNNEISEKSEIFDDQFSVERPDGSNFTLKIRSTKLEDSAMYFCASGTSGATGELFFGEGSRLTVL.

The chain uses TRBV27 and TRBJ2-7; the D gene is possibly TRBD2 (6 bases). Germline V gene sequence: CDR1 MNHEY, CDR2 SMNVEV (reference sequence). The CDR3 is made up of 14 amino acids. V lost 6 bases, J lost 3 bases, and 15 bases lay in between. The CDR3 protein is CASSGRDSVYEQYF. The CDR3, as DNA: TGTGCCAGCAGCGGAAGGGACTCCGTCTACGAGCAGTACTTC.

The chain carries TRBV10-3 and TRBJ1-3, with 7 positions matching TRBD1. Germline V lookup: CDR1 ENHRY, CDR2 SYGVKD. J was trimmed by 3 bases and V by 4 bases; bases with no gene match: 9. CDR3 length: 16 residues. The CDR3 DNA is TGTGCCATCAGTGGGGACAGCCTTCCTAGTGGAAACACCATATATTTT. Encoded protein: CAISGDSLPSGNTIYF.

CDR3 sequence: CASSTGTSNTDTQYF. CDR3 nucleotides: TGCGCCAGCAGCACCGGGACTAGCAACACAGATACGCAGTATTTT. The genes are TRBV5-1 and TRBJ2-3, with 9 bases matching TRBD2. This CDR3 spans 15 amino acids. V gave up 4 bases and J gave up 2 bases; unmatched junction bases: 5. Germline assignment: CDR1 SGHRS and CDR2 YFSETQ.

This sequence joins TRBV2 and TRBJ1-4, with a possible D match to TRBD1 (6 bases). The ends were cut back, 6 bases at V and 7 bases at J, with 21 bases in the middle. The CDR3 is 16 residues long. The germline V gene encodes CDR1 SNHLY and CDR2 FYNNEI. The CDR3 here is CASRALTGKHSEKLFF. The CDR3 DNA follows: TGTGCCAGCAGGGCCCTAACAGGGAAGCATAGTGAAAAACTGTTTTTT. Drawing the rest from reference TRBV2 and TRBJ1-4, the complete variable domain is EPEVTQTPSHQVTQMGQEVILRCVPISNHLYFYWYRQILGQKVEFLVSFYNNEISEKSEIFDDQFSVERPDGSNFTLKIRSTKLEDSAMYFCASRALTGKHSEKLFFGSGTQLSVL.

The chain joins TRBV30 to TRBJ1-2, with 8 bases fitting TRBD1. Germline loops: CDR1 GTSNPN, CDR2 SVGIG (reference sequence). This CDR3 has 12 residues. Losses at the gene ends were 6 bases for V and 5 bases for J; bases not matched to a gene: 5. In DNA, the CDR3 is TGTGCCTGCCGGGACAGGCCTTATGGCTACACCTTC. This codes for CACRDRPYGYTF.

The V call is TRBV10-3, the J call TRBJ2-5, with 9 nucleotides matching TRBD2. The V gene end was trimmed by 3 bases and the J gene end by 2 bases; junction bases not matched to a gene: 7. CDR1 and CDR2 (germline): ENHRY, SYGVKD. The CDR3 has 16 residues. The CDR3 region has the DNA TGTGCCATCAGTGAAGCTAGCGGGGAAAATCAAGAGACCCAGTACTTC. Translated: CAISEASGENQETQYF.

The CDR3 region has the DNA TGTGCCAGCAGCGAAGGACACGGTCAGAGTGAAACGTATAATGAAAAACTGTTTTTT. Encoded protein: CASSEGHGQSETYNEKLFF. This chain connects TRBV21-1 to TRBJ1-4; the table's D call, TRBD1, was not checked against the DNA. TRBV21-1 counts as a pseudogene. This CDR3 has 19 amino acids.

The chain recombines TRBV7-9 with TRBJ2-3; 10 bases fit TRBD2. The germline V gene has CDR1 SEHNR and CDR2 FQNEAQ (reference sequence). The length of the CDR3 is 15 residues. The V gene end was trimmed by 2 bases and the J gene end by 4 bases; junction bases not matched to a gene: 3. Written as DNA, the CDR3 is TGTGCCAGCAGCTTAAGCGGGGGGGCGGCAGATACGCAGTATTTT. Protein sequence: CASSLSGGAADTQYF. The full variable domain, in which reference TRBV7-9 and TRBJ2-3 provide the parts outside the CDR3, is DTGVSQNPRHKITKRGQNVTFRCDPISEHNRLYWYRQTLGQGPEFLTYFQNEAQLEKSRLLSDRFSAERPKGSFSTLEIQRTEQGDSAMYLCASSLSGGAADTQYFGPGTRLTVL.